The 9 T cell receptor beta chains in this list originate from one sample, sequenced in a study of molecular identifiers for immune sequencing clone quantification. One entry per CDR3 protein results from TCRdb running MiXCR on the PCR reads. The data hold approximately 97,000 distinct CDR3 sequences, with 30% to 45% observed a single time. Sequenced sample: naive CD8+ T cells from blood, with Jurkat cell RNA spiked in. The sample's subset: FACS-sorted CD8+CD4-CCR7+CD45RA+ naive T cells. Receptors were obtained from a human donor in good health. Some libraries in this study had Jurkat cell RNA spiked in.

As concerns this clonotype: A much larger clone differs by one base, so this may be a read error. The CDR3 carries no conserved terminal phenylalanine or tryptophan, so it likely arises from a read error. V usage is TRBV29-1 and J usage is TRBJ2-3, with D hard to call. Germline V gene data show CDR1 as SQVTM and CDR2 as ANQGSEA. V lost 6 bases and J lost 2, with 6 bases in between. The CDR3 has 11 amino acids. CDR3 in amino acids: CSVDFTDTQYL. Written as DNA, the CDR3 is TGCAGCGTAGACTTCACAGATACGCAGTATCTT.

This clonotype occurred a few times. The J gene is TRBJ2-3, the V gene TRBV19; D may be TRBD2 (5 bases). Trimming stripped 4 bases from V and 2 bases from J, with 13 bases between. Germline CDR1 LNHDA, CDR2 SQIVND (reference sequence). The CDR3 sequence is 15 residues long. CDR3 sequence reads: CASSTYSVFTDTQYF. CDR3 DNA sequence: TGTGCCAGTAGTACATATAGCGTTTTCACAGATACGCAGTATTTT.

A single count supports this clonotype. A clone one base away is much larger, so this may be a read error. The rearrangement links TRBV19 to TRBJ1-5; D perhaps matches TRBD1 (6 bases). The CDR3 is 15 residues long. Germline V gene data show CDR1 as LNHDA and CDR2 as SQIVND (reference sequence). The chain's CDR3 is CAMAPAGVNNQPQLF. CDR3 coding DNA: TGTGCCATGGCCCCGGCAGGGGTAAACAATCAGCCCCAGCTTTTT.

The rearrangement joins TRBV19 to TRBJ2-6; TRBD1 or TRBD2 may be the D gene (7 bases each). V lost 7 bases to trimming and J lost 0 bases, with 19 bases between them. Germline V gives CDR1 LNHDA, CDR2 SQIVND (reference sequence). This CDR3 is built from 18 residues. The CDR3 DNA sequence: TGTGCCAGTATTGGGCGAGGGGGCGGGAGCTCTGGGGCCAACGTCCTGACTTTC. Amino acids: CASIGRGGGSSGANVLTF.

This clonotype appeared many times. One end of the junction does not line up with germline, which may come from a read error. The chain employs TRBV7-7 and TRBJ2-1; D not certain. This CDR3 is 15 amino acids long. The germline gives CDR1 SSHAT, CDR2 FNYEAQ (reference sequence). CDR3 residues: CASSPDLSSYNEQFF. The CDR3, as DNA: TGTGCTAGCAGCCCGGACCTCAGCTCCTACAATGAGCAGTTCTTC.

On this clonotype itself: A read error may be the cause here, since a much bigger clone is one base away. The chain has TRBV6-6 and TRBJ2-3, with 9 positions matching TRBD1. Germline V gene lookup returns CDR1 MNHNY and CDR2 SVGAGI (reference sequence). V lost 2 bases to trimming and J lost 2 bases; unmatched junction nucleotides: 8. The CDR3 sequence is 17 residues long. The CDR3 region is CASSYNFGTGYTDTQYF. The CDR3 nucleotides read TGTGCCAGCAGTTACAATTTCGGGACAGGGTACACAGATACGCAGTATTTT.

There are a few counts of this clonotype. The chain joins TRBV9 to TRBJ2-3; possible D gene TRBD2, 6 bases. This CDR3 is 17 amino acids long. The germline V gene encodes CDR1 SGDLS and CDR2 YYNGEE. Trimming took off 2 bases at V and 2 bases at J, with 18 bases between the two ends. CDR3 in amino acids: CASSVEGGTPHTDTQYF. The CDR3 region has the DNA TGTGCCAGCAGCGTCGAAGGCGGGACTCCTCACACAGATACGCAGTATTTT.

The chain combines TRBV19 with TRBJ2-7, with 7 bases matching TRBD2. CDR1 and CDR2 (germline): LNHDA, SQIVND (reference sequence). J gave up 4 bases and V 7 bases, and 28 bases lay outside the gene matches. The CDR3 extends over 20 amino acids. CDR3 sequence reads: CASTHPESRVRKRDRYEQYF. In DNA, the CDR3 is TGTGCCAGTACCCACCCTGAGTCCAGGGTAAGGAAGCGGGACCGGTACGAGCAGTACTTC. Based on the CDR3 plus reference TRBV19 and TRBJ2-7, the full variable domain is DGGITQSPKYLFRKEGQNVTLSCEQNLNHDAMYWYRQDPGQGLRLIYYSQIVNDFQKGDIAEGYSVSREKKESFPLTVTSAQKNPTAFYLCASTHPESRVRKRDRYEQYFGPGTRLTVT.

V gene TRBV10-3 combines with J gene TRBJ2-1; possible D gene TRBD1, 6 bases. Trimming left V 8 bases short and J 2 bases short, with 10 bases between. The CDR3 length is 13 residues. Germline assignment: CDR1 ENHRY and CDR2 SYGVKD. CDR3 amino acids: CAIYRETYNEQFF. CDR3 in DNA: TGTGCCATCTACAGGGAAACCTACAATGAGCAGTTCTTC.